This T cell receptor beta chain was recovered during a study of T cells in localized non-small cell lung cancer. Overall study findings and caveats: Heterogeneity remains possible, as sequencing covered one tumor region only. The greatest T cell clonality was found in uninvolved adjacent lung (higher than in tumor). Appearing in adjacent lung were a median about 50 of the top 100 tumor clones.

Germline CDR1 is MNHNY and CDR2 is SVGAGI (reference sequence). The CDR3 length is 14 residues. Trimming left V 2 bases short and J 2 bases short, with 10 bases between. Comment on this clone: Its antigen is unidentified.

TCRdb's copy holds only in-frame clones and misses some; the assay was immunoSEQ multiplex PCR. The table records roughly 30,000 clones, approximately 90% of them present only once. The chain has TRBV6-6 and TRBJ2-7; perhaps TRBD2 as D (6 bases). The receptor's source is a female donor over 55 with stage I lung adenocarcinoma. Sequences were derived from peripheral blood, sampled before any cancer treatment. CDR3 DNA sequence: TGTGCCAGCAGTTACGGGGGGACGACCTACGAGCAGTACTTC. This codes for CASSYGGTTYEQYF.